One sample yielded the 10 T cell receptor beta chains listed below, sequenced in a study of human T cells and chemical hapten exposure. The time point denotes: pre-sensitization, week 0. Treatment here: therapeutic diphenylcyclopropenone sensitization with weekly scalp DPC. TCRdb reprocessed the RACE reads with MiXCR, giving one entry per CDR3 protein. Of some 360,000 distinct CDR3 sequences in the sample, less than 6.5% were seen once. Sequenced material: whole blood, taken in connection with sensitization to the hapten diphenylcyclopropenone (DPC). The receptors were gathered from a woman aged 45-60 years with alopecia areata. Some clones in this sample may be carry-over from other donors' samples.

This clonotype occurred many times. The rearrangement uses TRBV27 and TRBJ2-3; D possibly corresponds to TRBD2 (6 bases). The CDR3 consists of 15 residues. The V end lost 8 bases, the J end lost 0 bases, and 15 bases lay between the germline ends. Germline V gene data show CDR1 as MNHEY and CDR2 as SMNVEV (reference sequence). CDR3 DNA sequence: TGTGCCAGCGGACTACCCCCGCCGAGCACAGATACGCAGTATTTT. This gives the protein CASGLPPPSTDTQYF.

This clonotype was picked up a small number of times. The gene calls are TRBV12-3 or TRBV12-4 and TRBJ1-4; the match to TRBD1 covers 7 bases. This CDR3 spans 11 amino acids. V was clipped by 5 bases and J by 12 bases; unmatched bases: 3. The DNA of the CDR3 is TGTGCCAGCAGTCTCGGACAGGAACTGTTTTTT. Encoded protein: CASSLGQELFF.

This clonotype has a count of ten or more. The gene calls are TRBV28 and TRBJ2-7; 9 bases line up with TRBD1. J was trimmed by 2 bases and V by 6 bases; bases with no gene match: 8. The V gene's germline CDR1 is MDHEN and CDR2 SYDVKM. This CDR3 contains 15 residues. This chain's CDR3 is CASRHRQGGPYEQYF. The DNA of the CDR3 is TGTGCCAGCAGACATCGACAGGGGGGACCCTACGAGCAGTACTTC.

The V call is TRBV6-1, the J call TRBJ2-7, with 10 positions matching TRBD1. The CDR3 sequence is 15 residues long. Germline lookup yields CDR1 MNHNS and CDR2 SASEGT. The V segment lost 4 bases and the J segment 3 bases; nucleotides outside the gene matches: 6. This CDR3 is CASSVRDRGDYEQYF. The CDR3 DNA sequence: TGTGCCAGCAGTGTCCGGGACAGGGGTGACTACGAGCAGTACTTC.

The sample holds a few counts of this clonotype. The chain links TRBV7-2 to TRBJ1-3; 8 bases are shared with TRBD1. In germline, CDR1 is SGHTA, CDR2 FQGNSA. The CDR3 runs to 16 residues. Trimming cost V 5 bases and J 4 bases; bases outside gene matches: 10. In nucleotides, the CDR3 is TGTGCCAGCAGCGTCCAGGGGGCTACGACGGGAAACACCATATATTTT. It translates to CASSVQGATTGNTIYF.

This chain uses TRBV7-9 with TRBJ2-7; 8 positions match TRBD1. The ends lost 6 bases at V and 3 bases at J; junction bases unmatched: 10. Germline-derived CDR1 and CDR2 are SEHNR and FQNEAQ (reference sequence). This CDR3 is 15 amino acids long. The CDR3 region is CASSPDRGYLYEQYF. The CDR3 DNA follows: TGTGCCAGCAGTCCCGACAGGGGATACCTCTACGAGCAGTACTTC.

The chain has TRBV3-1 and TRBJ2-1, with 10 bases fitting TRBD2. The CDR3 is 15 residues long. Germline assignment: CDR1 LGHDT and CDR2 YNNKEL (reference sequence). V lost 8 bases, J lost 0 bases, and 4 bases stayed unmatched. The CDR3 is CASQTSGFSYNEQFF. In nucleotides, the CDR3 is TGTGCCAGCCAGACTAGCGGGTTCTCCTACAATGAGCAGTTCTTC.

In its sample, this clonotype was seen many times. V usage is TRBV9 and J usage is TRBJ1-1, with a tentative D call TRBD1 (5 bases). There are 13 residues in the CDR3. In germline, CDR1 is SGDLS, CDR2 YYNGEE. V was cut by 2 bases and J by 3 bases, with 8 bases left in between. DNA of the CDR3: TGTGCCAGCAGCGTCGGGGGATACACTGAAGCTTTCTTT. Amino acids: CASSVGGYTEAFF.

This clonotype was seen ten or more times. V is TRBV7-8 and J is TRBJ1-6; no definite D call. With 2 bases removed from V and 7 bases from J, the gap between germline ends came to 6 bases. The CDR3 runs to 13 residues. Germline V gene data show CDR1 as SGHVS and CDR2 as FQNEAQ. CDR3 bases: TGTGCCAGCAGCTTAAGGGTGAATTCACCCCTCCACTTT. The encoded protein is CASSLRVNSPLHF.

J is TRBJ1-2 and V is TRBV2, with TRBD1 identical over 7 bases. V was clipped by 7 bases and J by 4 bases; unmatched bases: 9. The CDR3 loop spans 14 amino acids. Germline V gene sequence: CDR1 SNHLY, CDR2 FYNNEI. CDR3 sequence (DNA): TGTGCCAGCATGGAGGCAGGGGGTGGCTATGGCTACACCTTC. This gives the protein CASMEAGGGYGYTF.